The 29 T cell receptor beta chains presented below share a single source sample, sequenced in a study of cytomegalovirus exposure and HLA in healthy donors. PCR involved 60 Vbeta and 13 Jbeta primers. The repertoire was sequenced with immunoSEQ multiplex PCR; TCRdb's copy has only in-frame clones and lacks some. Of about 160,000 clones listed, roughly four fifths are singletons. Sequenced input: PBMCs. The receptors stem from a man aged 50-60 years in good health and CMV-seropositive.

J is TRBJ1-1 and V is TRBV18, with 8 bases that match TRBD1. The CDR3 has 14 residues. V lost 2 bases, J lost 5 bases, and 4 bases stayed unmatched. Germline V gene data show CDR1 as KGHSH and CDR2 as LQKENI. The chain's CDR3 is CASSPGQGATEAFF. CDR3 bases: TGTGCCAGCTCACCAGGTCAGGGGGCGACTGAAGCTTTCTTT. Drawing the rest from reference TRBV18 and TRBJ1-1, the complete variable domain is NAGVMQNPRHLVRRRGQEARLRCSPMKGHSHVYWYRQLPEEGLKFMVYLQKENIIDESGMPKERFSAEFPKEGPSILRIQQVVRGDSAAYFCASSPGQGATEAFFGQGTRLTVV.

A remark on this clone: At one end, the junction sequence differs from germline, possibly due to a read error. The rearrangement uses TRBV9 and TRBJ2-1; tentatively, D is TRBD2 (6 bases). Germline V gene lookup returns CDR1 SGDLS and CDR2 YYNGEE. The CDR3 has 16 amino acids. The DNA for the CDR3 is TGTGCCAGCAGCGTAGAAGCCCGGGGGACCTACAGTGAGCAGTTCTTC. Amino acid sequence: CASSVEARGTYSEQFF.

Here the CDR3 reads CASSGSRPSVNEQFF. As DNA, the CDR3 is TGTGCCAGCAGCGGAAGCAGACCTAGCGTCAATGAGCAGTTCTTC. V usage is TRBV7-2 and J usage is TRBJ2-1; D perhaps matches TRBD2 (6 bases). The CDR3 covers 15 residues. The V end was cut by 5 bases, the J end by 6 bases, with 17 bases between. Germline V CDR1 and CDR2: SGHTA, FQGNSA.

As regards this clone: An end of the junction does not agree with germline; a read error may underlie this. This chain connects TRBV10-3 to TRBJ2-1; 8 nucleotides line up with TRBD2. The CDR3 sequence is 13 residues long. In germline, CDR1 is ENHRY, CDR2 SYGVKD. DNA for the CDR3: TGTGCCAGCAGTTACTCCGGGGGGGATGAGCAGTTCTTC. This codes for CASSYSGGDEQFF.

V usage is TRBV19 and J usage is TRBJ1-5; no reliable D call. The CDR3 runs 16 residues. The V gene's germline CDR1 is LNHDA and CDR2 SQIVND (reference sequence). Trimming shortened V by 4 bases and J by 6 bases, and 19 bases separated the two germline ends. CDR3 nucleotides: TGTGCCAGTAGTAGAATTGTCGGGAAAGTTGGTCAGCCCCAGCATTTT. It codes for CASSRIVGKVGQPQHF.

The CDR3 sequence is CASSSGPGGDEQFF. In DNA form, the CDR3 reads TGCGCCAGCAGCTCGGGACCGGGGGGGGATGAGCAGTTCTTC. The chain combines TRBV5-1 with TRBJ2-1, with TRBD2 identical over 8 bases. Germline CDR1 and CDR2: SGHRS and YFSETQ. After removal of 3 bases from V and 8 bases from J, the junction contained 7 bases not matched to a gene. This CDR3 has 14 residues.

V is TRBV7-2 and J is TRBJ2-5; a possible D gene is TRBD1 (6 bases). V was cut by 2 bases and J by 4 bases, with 14 bases left in between. The CDR3 is 15 residues long. Germline V gives CDR1 SGHTA, CDR2 FQGNSA. The CDR3 region is CASSLWGQPGETQYF. CDR3 DNA: TGTGCCAGCAGCTTATGGGGGCAGCCGGGAGAGACCCAGTACTTC.

The V gene is TRBV29-1, the J gene TRBJ1-3, with D uncertain. The CDR3 spans 14 residues. CDR1 is SQVTM and CDR2 is ANQGSEA in the germline V gene. V lost 3 bases and J lost 2, with 11 bases in between. The CDR3 sequence: CSVDEGGTGNTIYF. Here the CDR3 DNA reads TGCAGCGTTGATGAGGGTGGTACTGGAAACACCATATATTTT.

The V gene is TRBV19, the J gene TRBJ1-2, with D possibly TRBD1 on 6 matching bases. The ends were cut back, 3 bases at V and 5 bases at J, with 7 bases in the middle. The CDR3 sequence is 12 residues long. Germline CDR1 LNHDA, CDR2 SQIVND (reference sequence). The CDR3 loop reads CASSIRGYGYTF. As DNA, the CDR3 is TGTGCCAGTAGTATCAGGGGTTATGGCTACACCTTC.

J is TRBJ2-7 and V is TRBV4-3; D is possibly TRBD2 (6 bases). V was pared by 0 bases and J by 2 bases, with 11 bases between. From germline, CDR1 is LGHNA and CDR2 YSLEER. This CDR3 contains 15 residues. This chain's CDR3 is CASSQDIADTYEQYF. The DNA of the CDR3 is TGCGCCAGCAGCCAAGACATAGCGGATACCTACGAGCAGTACTTC.

The V call is TRBV5-4, the J call TRBJ2-7; TRBD1 aligns across 9 bases. Trimming cost V 3 bases and J 5 bases; bases outside gene matches: 9. CDR1 and CDR2 from the germline V gene are SGHNT and YYREEE (reference sequence). The CDR3 is 15 residues long. The CDR3 protein is CASSSSGTGGHEQYF. In nucleotides, the CDR3 is TGTGCCAGCAGCTCGTCCGGAACAGGGGGCCACGAGCAGTACTTC.

The chain is built from TRBV7-2 and TRBJ2-2; 7 positions match TRBD2. This CDR3 has 16 residues. From germline, CDR1 is SGHTA and CDR2 FQGNSA. J gave up 1 base and V 4 bases, and 6 bases lay outside the gene matches. This chain's CDR3 is CASSWASGWNTGELFF. DNA for the CDR3: TGTGCCAGCAGCTGGGCTAGCGGTTGGAACACCGGGGAGCTGTTTTTT.

CDR3 coding DNA: TGTGCCAGCAGTTACCGAAGGACAGGGGAGTTTTACGAGCAGTACTTC. This translates into CASSYRRTGEFYEQYF. This chain uses TRBV6-5 with TRBJ2-7; TRBD1 agrees at 9 bases. After removal of 2 bases from V and 4 bases from J, the junction contained 9 bases not matched to a gene. CDR3 size: 16 residues. Germline-derived CDR1 and CDR2 are MNHEY and SVGAGI.

This chain joins TRBV2 and TRBJ2-5; D perhaps matches TRBD2 (7 bases). CDR3 length equals 15 residues. CDR1 SNHLY and CDR2 FYNNEI come from the germline V gene. The V gene lost 7 bases and the J gene lost 5 bases, with 20 bases spanning the gap. CDR3 in DNA: TGTGCCAGCACCATACCTGAGGGGGGGCGGGAGACCCAGTACTTC. Its translation: CASTIPEGGRETQYF.

The gene calls are TRBV6-5 and TRBJ1-1; D possibly corresponds to TRBD1 (6 bases). The CDR3 is 14 amino acids. V gave up 5 bases and J gave up 1 base, with 11 bases separating them. Germline CDR1 MNHEY, CDR2 SVGAGI. Here the CDR3 DNA reads TGTGCCAGCAGTCCAGGACAGCCGAACACTGAAGCTTTCTTT. Encoded protein: CASSPGQPNTEAFF.

This chain uses TRBV6-5 with TRBJ2-3; 8 bases line up with TRBD2. Germline V gene lookup returns CDR1 MNHEY and CDR2 SVGAGI. Trimming removed 0 bases from V and 0 bases from J; junction bases left unmatched: 2. The CDR3 is made up of 16 amino acids. The CDR3 DNA reads as TGTGCCAGCAGTTACTCGGAGCGGGGGAGCACAGATACGCAGTATTTT. It is translated as CASSYSERGSTDTQYF.

The sample holds a few counts of this clone. The chain has TRBV7-9 and TRBJ2-3; TRBD2 aligns across 9 bases. The junction had 7 bases not matched to a gene; V was cut back by 5 bases and J by 1 base. There are 16 residues in the CDR3. Germline V gene sequence: CDR1 SEHNR, CDR2 FQNEAQ (reference sequence). The CDR3 bases are TGTGCCAGCAGCGACCCAAGACTAGCGGGCACAGATACGCAGTATTTT. Translation: CASSDPRLAGTDTQYF.

The CDR3 coding sequence is TGTGCCAGCAGGCCTACTAGCGGTCCCCACTACGAGCAGTACTTC. Its translation is CASRPTSGPHYEQYF. The chain is built from TRBV6-6 and TRBJ2-7, with 8 bases lining up with TRBD2. Trimming removed 6 bases from V and 3 bases from J; junction bases left unmatched: 10. This CDR3 region has 15 residues. Germline CDR1 and CDR2: MNHNY and SVGAGI (reference sequence).

This clone occurred once. CDR3 DNA sequence: TGTGCCAGTAGTATTAACTTCCAGCCCCAGCATTTT. Translation gives CASSINFQPQHF. This chain connects TRBV19 to TRBJ1-5; D gene ambiguous. This CDR3 has 12 residues. Germline CDR1 is LNHDA and CDR2 is SQIVND (reference sequence). With 3 bases removed from V and 7 bases from J, the gap between germline ends came to 7 bases.

This chain links TRBV30 with TRBJ1-1, with D tentatively TRBD1 (5 bases). Trimming left V 0 bases short and J 6 bases short, with 8 bases between. This CDR3 is built from 12 residues. CDR1 GTSNPN and CDR2 SVGIG come from the germline V gene (reference sequence). The CDR3 region is CAWSVDISEAFF. CDR3 nucleotide sequence: TGTGCCTGGAGTGTGGACATCTCTGAAGCTTTCTTT.

This chain joins TRBV30 and TRBJ2-1, with D possibly being TRBD1 (7 bases). Germline V lookup: CDR1 GTSNPN, CDR2 SVGIG (reference sequence). V was shortened by 2 bases and J by 3 bases, with 14 bases between the two germline ends. The CDR3 has 15 residues. Here the CDR3 DNA reads TGTGCCTGGAGTCGGAGGGACAGAGGCTACAATGAGCAGTTCTTC. Residues: CAWSRRDRGYNEQFF.

This chain uses TRBV11-1 with TRBJ2-2; no firm D call. V was trimmed by 3 bases and J by 7 bases, leaving 9 bases between them. Germline CDR1 is SGHAT and CDR2 is FQDESV (reference sequence). The length of the CDR3 is 13 residues. For the CDR3, the DNA is TGTGCCAGCAGCTTTGGAGAGGTCGGGGAGCTGTTTTTT. Protein product: CASSFGEVGELFF.

The chain has TRBV7-2 and TRBJ1-6; TRBD1 matches 9 bases. V was clipped by 4 bases and J by 7 bases; unmatched bases: 8. Germline CDR1 SGHTA, CDR2 FQGNSA. The CDR3 consists of 16 residues. DNA for the CDR3: TGTGCCAGCAGCTCTCCCACAGGGGGCGGAAATTCACCCCTCCACTTT. It is translated as CASSSPTGGGNSPLHF. Drawing the rest from reference TRBV7-2 and TRBJ1-6, the complete variable domain is GAGVSQSPSNKVTEKGKDVELRCDPISGHTALYWYRQSLGQGLEFLIYFQGNSAPDKSGLPSDRFSAERTGGSVSTLTIQRTQQEDSAVYLCASSSPTGGGNSPLHFGNGTRLTVT.

V gene TRBV5-6 combines with J gene TRBJ1-2; 7 bases are a match to TRBD1. J gave up 7 bases and V 0 bases, and 9 bases lay outside the gene matches. The germline gives CDR1 SGHDT, CDR2 YYEEEE. The CDR3 spans 15 residues. The CDR3 loop reads CASSLVGQASSGYTF. The CDR3 region has the DNA TGTGCCAGCAGCTTGGTAGGACAGGCTTCGTCTGGCTACACCTTC.

V is TRBV7-2 and J is TRBJ2-2, with D possibly matching TRBD2 (6 bases). With 1 base removed from V and 1 base from J, the gap between germline ends came to 7 bases. CDR3 length: 15 amino acids. Looked up from germline, CDR1 is SGHTA and CDR2 is FQGNSA. CDR3 in amino acids: CASSLVGRNTGELFF. The CDR3 coding sequence is TGTGCCAGCAGCTTAGTCGGGAGGAACACCGGGGAGCTGTTTTTT.

V usage is TRBV9 and J usage is TRBJ2-1; D is uncertain. CDR3 size: 13 residues. V lost 0 bases to trimming and J lost 4 bases, with 5 bases between them. CDR1 is SGDLS, CDR2 YYNGEE, per germline. The CDR3 sequence is CASSVGSYNEQFF. For the CDR3, the DNA is TGTGCCAGCAGCGTAGGCAGTTACAATGAGCAGTTCTTC.

The chain is built from TRBV9 and TRBJ2-1, with 7 bases aligning to TRBD2. After removal of 0 bases from V and 1 base from J, the junction contained 4 bases not matched to a gene. The CDR3 extends over 16 amino acids. Germline loops: CDR1 SGDLS, CDR2 YYNGEE. CDR3: CASSVGGSGSYNEQFF. CDR3 in DNA: TGTGCCAGCAGCGTAGGGGGTAGCGGGTCCTACAATGAGCAGTTCTTC. Full variable domain (remainder filled in from reference TRBV9 and TRBJ2-1): DSGVTQTPKHLITATGQRVTLRCSPRSGDLSVYWYQQSLDQGLQFLIQYYNGEERAKGNILERFSAQQFPDLHSELNLSSLELGDSALYFCASSVGGSGSYNEQFFGPGTRLTVL.

The chain joins TRBV5-5 to TRBJ2-7, with D possibly TRBD1 on 5 matching bases. Trimming pared 0 bases from V and 0 bases from J, leaving 10 bases between. This CDR3 has 15 residues. The germline gives CDR1 SGHKS, CDR2 YYEKEE (reference sequence). CDR3 coding DNA: TGTGCCAGCAGCTTGGTAGCAGGGATCTCCTACGAGCAGTACTTC. As protein: CASSLVAGISYEQYF.

V and J are TRBV4-1 and TRBJ2-7; D is undetermined. The CDR3 length is 11 residues. V dropped 6 bases and J dropped 3 bases, with 6 bases sitting between them. CDR1 is MGHRA and CDR2 is YSYEKL in the germline V gene. CDR3 nucleotide sequence: TGCGCCAGCAGTTCAAACTACGAGCAGTACTTC. This codes for CASSSNYEQYF.